Below, one T cell receptor beta chain is given with its context. Its specificity is not known. This record belongs to a study of T cells after yellow fever vaccination. Findings and caveats of the study: The appearance of a small share of clonotypes in both CD4 and CD8 compartments was observed. On re-exposure, the response was weaker but peaked faster, at day 5 versus 15.

The CDR3 has 13 amino acids. The germline V and J ends were trimmed by 5 bases and 7 bases, with 15 bases remaining between them. From germline, CDR1 is DFQATT and CDR2 SNEGSKA (reference sequence). The TCR cDNA carried a universal primer site and UMIs from 5'RACE template switching. TCRdb re-derived calls from the 5' RACE reads in MiXCR, one entry per CDR3 protein. The repertoire consists of some 600,000 distinct CDR3 sequences, with around 12% occurring once and the leading ten covering about 15%. The source of this sequence is a man aged 25 to 45 who received the YFV17D yellow fever vaccine. The genes are TRBV20-1 and TRBJ2-4, with D tentatively TRBD1 or TRBD2 (5 bases each). The material sequenced was PBMCs, taken on the day of the yellow fever booster vaccination. This CDR3 reads CSAPVGGQNIQYF. Here the CDR3 DNA reads TGCAGTGCTCCTGTTGGGGGTCAGAACATTCAGTACTTC.